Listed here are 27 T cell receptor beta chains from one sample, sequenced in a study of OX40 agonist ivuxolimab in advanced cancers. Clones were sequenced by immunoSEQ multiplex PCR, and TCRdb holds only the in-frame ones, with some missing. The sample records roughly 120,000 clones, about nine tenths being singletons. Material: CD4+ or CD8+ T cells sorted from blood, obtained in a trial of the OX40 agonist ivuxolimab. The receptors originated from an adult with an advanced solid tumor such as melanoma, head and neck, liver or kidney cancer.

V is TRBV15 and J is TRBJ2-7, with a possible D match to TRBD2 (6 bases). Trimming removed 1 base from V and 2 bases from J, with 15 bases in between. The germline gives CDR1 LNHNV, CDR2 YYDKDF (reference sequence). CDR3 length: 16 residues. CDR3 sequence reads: CATSRGEAGAPYEQYF. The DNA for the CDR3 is TGTGCCACCAGCAGAGGAGAAGCGGGCGCACCCTACGAGCAGTACTTC.

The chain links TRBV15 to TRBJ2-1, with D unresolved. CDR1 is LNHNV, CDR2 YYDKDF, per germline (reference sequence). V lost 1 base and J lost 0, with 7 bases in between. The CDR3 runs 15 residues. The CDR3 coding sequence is TGTGCCACCAGCAGAGTTAGAAGCTCCTACAATGAGCAGTTCTTC. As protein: CATSRVRSSYNEQFF. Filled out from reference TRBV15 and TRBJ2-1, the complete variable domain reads DAMVIQNPRYQVTQFGKPVTLSCSQTLNHNVMYWYQQKSSQAPKLLFHYYDKDFNNEADTPDNFQSRRPNTSFCFLDIRSPGLGDTAMYLCATSRVRSSYNEQFFGPGTRLTVL.

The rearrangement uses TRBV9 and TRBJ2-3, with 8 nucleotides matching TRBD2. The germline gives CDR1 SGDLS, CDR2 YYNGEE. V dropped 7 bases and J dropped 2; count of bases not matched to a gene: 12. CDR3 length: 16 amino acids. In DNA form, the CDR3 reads TGTGCCAGCGGAGCGGGAGTCTCTCCGAACACAGATACGCAGTATTTT. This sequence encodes CASGAGVSPNTDTQYF. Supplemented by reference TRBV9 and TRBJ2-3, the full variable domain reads DSGVTQTPKHLITATGQRVTLRCSPRSGDLSVYWYQQSLDQGLQFLIQYYNGEERAKGNILERFSAQQFPDLHSELNLSSLELGDSALYFCASGAGVSPNTDTQYFGPGTRLTVL.

The CDR3: CASSLSTSGSQETQYF. The CDR3 DNA is TGTGCCAGCAGCTTGAGCACTAGCGGGAGCCAAGAGACCCAGTACTTC. The chain combines TRBV7-2 with TRBJ2-5, with 11 bases that match TRBD2. Unmatched junction bases numbered 4, after V lost 3 bases and J lost 1 base. The CDR3 is 16 amino acids. Germline CDR1 is SGHTA and CDR2 is FQGNSA.

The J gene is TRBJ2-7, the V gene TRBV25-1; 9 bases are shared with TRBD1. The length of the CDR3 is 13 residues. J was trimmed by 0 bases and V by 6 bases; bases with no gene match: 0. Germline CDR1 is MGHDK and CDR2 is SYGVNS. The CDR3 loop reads CASRGQGSYEQYF. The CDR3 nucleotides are TGTGCCAGCAGGGGACAGGGCTCCTACGAGCAGTACTTC.

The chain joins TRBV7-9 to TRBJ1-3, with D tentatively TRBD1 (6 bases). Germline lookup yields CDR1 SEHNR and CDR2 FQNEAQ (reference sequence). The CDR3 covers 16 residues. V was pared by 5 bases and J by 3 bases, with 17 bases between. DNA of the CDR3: TGTGCCAGCAGCCCGGACAGCCTGAGCCGTGGAAACACCATATATTTT. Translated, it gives CASSPDSLSRGNTIYF. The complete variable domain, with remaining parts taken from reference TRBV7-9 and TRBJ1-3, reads DTGVSQNPRHKITKRGQNVTFRCDPISEHNRLYWYRQTLGQGPEFLTYFQNEAQLEKSRLLSDRFSAERPKGSFSTLEIQRTEQGDSAMYLCASSPDSLSRGNTIYFGEGSWLTVV.

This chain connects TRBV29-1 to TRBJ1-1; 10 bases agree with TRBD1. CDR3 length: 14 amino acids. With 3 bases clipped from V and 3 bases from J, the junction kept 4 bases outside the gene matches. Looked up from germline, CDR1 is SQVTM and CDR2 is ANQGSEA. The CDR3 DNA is TGCAGCGTTGAGGGACAGGGGTGGGACACTGAAGCTTTCTTT. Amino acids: CSVEGQGWDTEAFF.

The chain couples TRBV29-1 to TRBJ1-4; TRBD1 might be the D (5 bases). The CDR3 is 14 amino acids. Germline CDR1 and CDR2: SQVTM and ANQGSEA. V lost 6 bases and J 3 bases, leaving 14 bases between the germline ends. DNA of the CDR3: TGCAGCGTGGAGCTCAGGGAGTCTAATGAAAAACTGTTTTTT. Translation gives CSVELRESNEKLFF.

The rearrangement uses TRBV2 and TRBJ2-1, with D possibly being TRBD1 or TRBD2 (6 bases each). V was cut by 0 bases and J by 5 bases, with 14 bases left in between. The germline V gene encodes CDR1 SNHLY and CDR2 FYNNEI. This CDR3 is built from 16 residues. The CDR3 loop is CASSEATGAANNEQFF. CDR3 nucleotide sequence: TGTGCCAGCAGTGAAGCGACGGGGGCGGCTAACAATGAGCAGTTCTTC.

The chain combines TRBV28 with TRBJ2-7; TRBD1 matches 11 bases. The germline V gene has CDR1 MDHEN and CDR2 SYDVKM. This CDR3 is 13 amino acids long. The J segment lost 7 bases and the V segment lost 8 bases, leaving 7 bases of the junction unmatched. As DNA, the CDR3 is TGTGCCAGCGGACTGGGACAGGGGGATGAGCAGTACTTC. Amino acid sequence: CASGLGQGDEQYF.

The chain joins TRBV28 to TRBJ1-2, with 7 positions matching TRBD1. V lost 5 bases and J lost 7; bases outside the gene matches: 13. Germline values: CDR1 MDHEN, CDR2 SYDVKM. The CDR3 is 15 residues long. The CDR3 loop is CASSPSTGRDSGYTF. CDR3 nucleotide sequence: TGTGCCAGCAGTCCGTCGACAGGGAGAGATTCTGGCTACACCTTC.

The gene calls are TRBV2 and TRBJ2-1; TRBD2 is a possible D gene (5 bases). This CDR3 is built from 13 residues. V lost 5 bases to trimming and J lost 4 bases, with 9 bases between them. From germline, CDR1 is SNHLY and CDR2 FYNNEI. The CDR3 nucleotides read TGTGCCAGCAGTACGAGGGAGTACAATGAGCAGTTCTTC. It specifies CASSTREYNEQFF.

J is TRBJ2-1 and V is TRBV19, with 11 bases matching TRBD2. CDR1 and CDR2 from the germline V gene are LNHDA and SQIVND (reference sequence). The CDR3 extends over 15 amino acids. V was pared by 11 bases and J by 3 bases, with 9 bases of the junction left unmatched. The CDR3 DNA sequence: TGTGCCGCCAGTAGCGGGAGGGCCCTCTACAATGAGCAGTTCTTC. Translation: CAASSGRALYNEQFF. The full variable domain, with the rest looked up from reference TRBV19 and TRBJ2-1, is DGGITQSPKYLFRKEGQNVTLSCEQNLNHDAMYWYRQDPGQGLRLIYYSQIVNDFQKGDIAEGYSVSREKKESFPLTVTSAQKNPTAFYLCAASSGRALYNEQFFGPGTRLTVL.

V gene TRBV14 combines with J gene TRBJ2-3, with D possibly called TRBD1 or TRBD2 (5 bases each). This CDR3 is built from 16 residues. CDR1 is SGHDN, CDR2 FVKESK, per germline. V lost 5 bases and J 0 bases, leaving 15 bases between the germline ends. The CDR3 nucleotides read TGTGCCAGCAGCGCAGGGACGTACGCTAGCACAGATACGCAGTATTTT. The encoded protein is CASSAGTYASTDTQYF.

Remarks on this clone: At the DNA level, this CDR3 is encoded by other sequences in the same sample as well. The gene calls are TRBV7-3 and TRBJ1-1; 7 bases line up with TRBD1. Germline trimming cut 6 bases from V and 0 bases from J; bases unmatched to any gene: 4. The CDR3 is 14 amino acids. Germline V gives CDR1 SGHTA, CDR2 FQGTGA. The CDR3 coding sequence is TGTGCCAGCAGTCCCGGGACAGTGAACACTGAAGCTTTCTTT. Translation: CASSPGTVNTEAFF.

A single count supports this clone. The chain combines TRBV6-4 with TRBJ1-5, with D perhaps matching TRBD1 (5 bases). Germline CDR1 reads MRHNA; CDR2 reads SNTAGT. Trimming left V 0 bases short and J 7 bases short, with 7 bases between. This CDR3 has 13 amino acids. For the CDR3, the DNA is TGTGCCAGCAGTGACTCGTGGGGGCAGCCCCAGCATTTT. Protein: CASSDSWGQPQHF.

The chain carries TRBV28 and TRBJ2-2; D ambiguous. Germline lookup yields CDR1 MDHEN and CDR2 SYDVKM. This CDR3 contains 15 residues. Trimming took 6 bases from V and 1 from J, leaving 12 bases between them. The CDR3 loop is CASSLGRWNTGELFF. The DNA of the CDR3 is TGTGCCAGCAGCTTAGGACGGTGGAACACCGGGGAGCTGTTTTTT.

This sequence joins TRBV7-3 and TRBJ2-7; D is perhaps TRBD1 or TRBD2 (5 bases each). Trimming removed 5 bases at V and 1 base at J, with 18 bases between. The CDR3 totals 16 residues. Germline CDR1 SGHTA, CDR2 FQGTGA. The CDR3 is CASSAGAGTGSYEQYF. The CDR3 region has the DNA TGTGCCAGCAGCGCAGGTGCCGGGACCGGGTCCTACGAGCAGTACTTC. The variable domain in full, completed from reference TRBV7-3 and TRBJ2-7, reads GAGVSQTPSNKVTEKGKYVELRCDPISGHTALYWYRQSLGQGPEFLIYFQGTGAADDSGLPNDRFFAVRPEGSVSTLKIQRTERGDSAVYLCASSAGAGTGSYEQYFGPGTRLTVT.

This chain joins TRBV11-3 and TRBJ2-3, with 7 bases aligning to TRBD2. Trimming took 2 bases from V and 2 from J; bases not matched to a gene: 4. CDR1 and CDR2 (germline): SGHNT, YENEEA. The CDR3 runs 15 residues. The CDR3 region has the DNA TGTGCCAGCAGCTTAAGAGCGGGAACCACAGATACGCAGTATTTT. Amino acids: CASSLRAGTTDTQYF. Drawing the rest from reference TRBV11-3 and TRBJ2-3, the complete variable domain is EAGVVQSPRYKIIEKKQPVAFWCNPISGHNTLYWYLQNLGQGPELLIRYENEEAVDDSQLPKDRFSAERLKGVDSTLKIQPAELGDSAVYLCASSLRAGTTDTQYFGPGTRLTVL.

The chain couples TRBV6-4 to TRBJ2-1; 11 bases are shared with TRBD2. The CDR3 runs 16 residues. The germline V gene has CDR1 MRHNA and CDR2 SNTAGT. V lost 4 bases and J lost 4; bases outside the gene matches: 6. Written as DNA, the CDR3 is TGTGCCAGCAGTGCCACGGGACTAGCGGTTTACAATGAGCAGTTCTTC. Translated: CASSATGLAVYNEQFF.

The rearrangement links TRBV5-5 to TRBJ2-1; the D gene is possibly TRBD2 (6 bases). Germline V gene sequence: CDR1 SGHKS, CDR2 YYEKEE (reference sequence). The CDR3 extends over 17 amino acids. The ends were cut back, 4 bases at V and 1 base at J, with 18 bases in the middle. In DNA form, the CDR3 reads TGTGCCAGCAGCAACCGGGACTCCGAGATATCCTACAATGAGCAGTTCTTC. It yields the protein CASSNRDSEISYNEQFF.

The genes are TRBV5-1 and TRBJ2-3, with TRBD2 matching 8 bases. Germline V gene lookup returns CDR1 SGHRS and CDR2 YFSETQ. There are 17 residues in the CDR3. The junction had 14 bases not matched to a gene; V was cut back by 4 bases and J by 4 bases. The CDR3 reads CASSPGGVSWGPDTQYF. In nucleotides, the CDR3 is TGCGCCAGCAGCCCGGGAGGGGTTAGTTGGGGGCCAGATACGCAGTATTTT.

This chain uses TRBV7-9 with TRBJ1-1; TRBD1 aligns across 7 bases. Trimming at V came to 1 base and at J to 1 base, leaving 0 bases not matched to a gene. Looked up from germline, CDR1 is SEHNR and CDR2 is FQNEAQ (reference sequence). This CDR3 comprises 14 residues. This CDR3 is CASSLGQGNTEAFF. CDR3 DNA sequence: TGTGCCAGCAGCTTAGGACAGGGGAACACTGAAGCTTTCTTT.

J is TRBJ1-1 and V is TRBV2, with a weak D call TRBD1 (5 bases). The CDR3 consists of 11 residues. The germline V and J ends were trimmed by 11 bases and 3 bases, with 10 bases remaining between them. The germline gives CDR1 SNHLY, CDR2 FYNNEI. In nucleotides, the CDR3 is TGTGCCGGGGGAGAAGACACTGAAGCTTTCTTT. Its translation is CAGGEDTEAFF.

The CDR3 spells CSAPGGGTQYF. The CDR3 nucleotides read TGCAGTGCCCCGGGGGGTGGGACCCAGTACTTC. The chain employs TRBV20-1 and TRBJ2-5, with 7 bases identical to TRBD2. The CDR3 totals 11 residues. Trimming at V came to 6 bases and at J to 7 bases, leaving 5 bases not matched to a gene. CDR1 is DFQATT and CDR2 is SNEGSKA in the germline V gene (reference sequence).

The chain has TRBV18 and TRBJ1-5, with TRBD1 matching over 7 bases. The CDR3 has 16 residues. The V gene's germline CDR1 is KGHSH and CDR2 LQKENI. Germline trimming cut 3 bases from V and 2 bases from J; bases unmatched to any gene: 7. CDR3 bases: TGTGCCAGCTCACCTCAAACAGGGGTCGGCAATCAGCCCCAGCATTTT. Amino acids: CASSPQTGVGNQPQHF.

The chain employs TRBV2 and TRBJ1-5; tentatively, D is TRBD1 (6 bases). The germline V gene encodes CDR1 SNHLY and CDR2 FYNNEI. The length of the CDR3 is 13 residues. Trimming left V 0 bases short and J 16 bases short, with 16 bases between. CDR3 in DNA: TGTGCCAGCAGTGAAGCGGTAAGGGGGGTCCTTCATTTT. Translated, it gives CASSEAVRGVLHF.